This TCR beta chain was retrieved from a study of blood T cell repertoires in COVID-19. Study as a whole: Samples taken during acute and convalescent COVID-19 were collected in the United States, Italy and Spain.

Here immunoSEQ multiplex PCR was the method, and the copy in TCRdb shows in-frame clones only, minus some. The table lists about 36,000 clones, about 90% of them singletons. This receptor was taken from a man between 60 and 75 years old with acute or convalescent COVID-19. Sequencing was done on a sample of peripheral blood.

The CDR3: CASSLVGGNTEAFF. The CDR3 DNA reads as TGTGCCAGCAGCTTAGTTGGCGGGAACACTGAAGCTTTCTTT. The chain links TRBV7-9 to TRBJ1-1; D call uncertain. CDR3 length: 14 residues. Germline assignment: CDR1 SEHNR and CDR2 FQNEAQ (reference sequence). Trimming cost V 1 base and J 1 base, with 7 bases left between them.